This TCR beta chain was found in a study of blood T cell repertoires in COVID-19. Study context: T cells, B-cell-depleted T cells, or PBMCs provided the cDNA or gDNA that served as material.

The repertoire was sequenced with immunoSEQ multiplex PCR; TCRdb's copy has only in-frame clones and lacks some. The sample records over 200,000 clones, around nine tenths being singletons. Germline CDR1 is GTSNPN and CDR2 is SVGIG (reference sequence). The length of the CDR3 is 12 residues. V lost 5 bases, J lost 7 bases, and 7 bases stayed unmatched. The clonotype originates from a man aged 35-49 years who had recovered from COVID-19. The chain links TRBV30 to TRBJ1-2; 7 bases agree with TRBD1. The sample was PBMCs or T cells enriched from blood (not recorded which). This CDR3 reads CAWLQGLGGYTF. In nucleotides, the CDR3 is TGTGCCTGGCTACAGGGGTTAGGTGGCTACACCTTC.